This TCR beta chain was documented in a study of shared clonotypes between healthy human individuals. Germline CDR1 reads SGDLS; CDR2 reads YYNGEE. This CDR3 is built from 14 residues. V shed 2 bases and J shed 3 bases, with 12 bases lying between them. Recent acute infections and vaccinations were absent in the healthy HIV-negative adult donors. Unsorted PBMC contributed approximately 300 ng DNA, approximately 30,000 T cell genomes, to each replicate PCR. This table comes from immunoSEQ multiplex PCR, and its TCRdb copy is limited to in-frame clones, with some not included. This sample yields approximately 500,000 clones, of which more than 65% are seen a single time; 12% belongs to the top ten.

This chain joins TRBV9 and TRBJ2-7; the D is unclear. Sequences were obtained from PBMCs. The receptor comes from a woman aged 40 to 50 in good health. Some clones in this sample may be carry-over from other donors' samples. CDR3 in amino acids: CASSVGIGLYEQYF. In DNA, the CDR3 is TGTGCCAGCAGCGTGGGCATAGGGCTCTACGAGCAGTACTTC.